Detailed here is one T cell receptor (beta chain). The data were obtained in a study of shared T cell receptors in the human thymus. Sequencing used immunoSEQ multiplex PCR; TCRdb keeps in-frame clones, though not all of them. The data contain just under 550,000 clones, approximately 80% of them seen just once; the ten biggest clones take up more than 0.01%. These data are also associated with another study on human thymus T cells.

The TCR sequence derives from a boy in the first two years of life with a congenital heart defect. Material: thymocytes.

CDR3 bases: TGTGCCAGCAGCCAAGAGGAGGTAAGGGAAGTCCCCTACGAGCAGTACTTC. It yields the protein CASSQEEVREVPYEQYF. The chain couples TRBV4-2 to TRBJ2-7; D may be TRBD2 (5 bases). The CDR3 runs to 17 residues. V gave up 0 bases and J gave up 2 bases, with 17 bases separating them. Germline V CDR1 and CDR2: LGHNA, YNFKEQ.